This TCR beta chain comes out of a study of OX40 agonist ivuxolimab in advanced cancers. Worth noting for this clone: The antigen is unknown.

Study-wide results and caveats: The average count of expanded clones was higher among CD8+ T cells than among CD4+.

Sequencing was performed with immunoSEQ multiplex PCR; in TCRdb, only in-frame clones are kept and a portion is missing. The table includes just over 90,000 clones, under 95% detected once. CDR1 SGHTA and CDR2 FQGTGA come from the germline V gene. Unmatched junction bases numbered 12, after V lost 4 bases and J lost 4 bases. CDR3 length: 17 residues. The sequences come from CD4+ or CD8+ T cells sorted from blood, collected in a trial of the OX40 agonist ivuxolimab. The sequence derives from an adult with an advanced solid tumor such as melanoma, head and neck, liver or kidney cancer. This rearrangement joins TRBV7-3 to TRBJ2-1; TRBD2 matches 8 bases. The CDR3 loop reads CASSYTNREGRYNEQFF. DNA of the CDR3: TGTGCCAGCAGCTATACCAACCGGGAGGGCCGGTACAATGAGCAGTTCTTC.